This T cell receptor beta chain was recovered during a study of radiotherapy plus CTLA-4 blockade in lung cancer. Study-wide background: For around 18% of patients, objective responses occurred, and about 33% had disease control.

TCRdb keeps only in-frame clones here, not all; method: immunoSEQ multiplex PCR. The sample shows tens of thousands of clones, approximately 76% of them seen only once. Findings of the study overall: Interferon-beta and early blood T cell clone dynamics reportedly predicted response best. Blood saw expansion of tumor-derived TCR clones after radiotherapy plus ipilimumab.

This clone was counted a few times. Its antigen remains unknown. Patients with chemo-refractory metastatic non-small-cell lung cancer received focal radiation plus CTLA-4 blockade with ipilimumab. CDR3 length equals 14 residues. Trimming left V 7 bases short and J 2 bases short, with 12 bases between. Germline-derived CDR1 and CDR2 are LNHDA and SQIVND (reference sequence). The source of this sequence is a human donor with non-small cell lung cancer who had a complete response to radiotherapy plus ipilimumab. The specimen comprised peripheral blood, sampled from a patient treated with radiotherapy plus ipilimumab. The chain carries TRBV19 and TRBJ1-3; no firm D call. The CDR3 sequence is CASTIVGTGNTIYF. CDR3 coding DNA: TGTGCCAGTACCATCGTCGGGACTGGAAACACCATATATTTT. Full variable domain (missing parts from reference TRBV19 and TRBJ1-3): DGGITQSPKYLFRKEGQNVTLSCEQNLNHDAMYWYRQDPGQGLRLIYYSQIVNDFQKGDIAEGYSVSREKKESFPLTVTSAQKNPTAFYLCASTIVGTGNTIYFGEGSWLTVV.